Listed here are 19 T cell receptor beta chains from one sample, sequenced in a study of OX40 agonist ivuxolimab in advanced cancers. Sequenced by immunoSEQ multiplex PCR; TCRdb stores in-frame clones only, minus some. Among roughly 60,000 clones listed, about 89% were seen once. The sequenced sample was CD4+ or CD8+ T cells sorted from blood, obtained in a trial of the OX40 agonist ivuxolimab. The source is an adult with an advanced solid tumor such as melanoma, head and neck, liver or kidney cancer.

The chain joins TRBV6-6 to TRBJ2-3; 10 nucleotides agree with TRBD2. The V gene's germline CDR1 is MNHNY and CDR2 SVGAGI (reference sequence). V shed 6 bases, J shed 1 base, and the junction held 4 bases outside the gene matches. CDR3 length: 15 amino acids. The CDR3 protein is CASSRSGRGTDTQYF. Here the CDR3 DNA reads TGTGCCAGCAGCCGGAGCGGGAGGGGCACAGATACGCAGTATTTT.

V and J are TRBV4-1 and TRBJ1-1, with D perhaps TRBD1 (5 bases). V was clipped by 4 bases and J by 3 bases, with 9 bases between them. This CDR3 has 13 amino acids. Germline V gene sequence: CDR1 MGHRA, CDR2 YSYEKL. The CDR3 nucleotides read TGCGCCAGCAGCCGGGGCAGAGACACTGAAGCTTTCTTT. Its protein product is CASSRGRDTEAFF.

This clone was counted once. This sequence joins TRBV5-1 and TRBJ2-3, with D unclear. The CDR3 loop spans 15 amino acids. Looked up from germline, CDR1 is SGHRS and CDR2 is YFSETQ. Trimming removed 3 bases from V and 0 bases from J, with 11 bases in between. The CDR3 region is CASSSDITSTDTQYF. The CDR3 coding sequence is TGCGCCAGCAGCTCCGATATAACTAGCACAGATACGCAGTATTTT. The variable domain in full, with the rest retrieved from reference TRBV5-1 and TRBJ2-3, is KAGVTQTPRYLIKTRGQQVTLSCSPISGHRSVSWYQQTPGQGLQFLFEYFSETQRNKGNFPGRFSGRQFSNSRSEMNVSTLELGDSALYLCASSSDITSTDTQYFGPGTRLTVL.

This chain uses TRBV27 with TRBJ2-5; D remains unclear. CDR3 length: 13 amino acids. The V gene lost 3 bases and the J gene lost 0 bases, with 5 bases spanning the gap. The V gene's germline CDR1 is MNHEY and CDR2 SMNVEV (reference sequence). In DNA form, the CDR3 reads TGTGCCAGCAGTTTGAGCTACCAAGAGACCCAGTACTTC. This encodes CASSLSYQETQYF.

The V gene is TRBV29-1, the J gene TRBJ1-2, with 9 bases lining up with TRBD1. CDR1 is SQVTM and CDR2 is ANQGSEA in the germline V gene. V trimming: 0 bases; J trimming: 7 bases; junction bases outside the gene matches: 9. CDR3 length: 15 amino acids. CDR3 region: CSVEDTGGGGAGYTF. DNA for the CDR3: TGCAGCGTTGAAGATACAGGGGGCGGAGGGGCTGGCTACACCTTC.

The chain combines TRBV9 with TRBJ2-5; 11 positions match TRBD1. The CDR3 is 17 residues long. Germline assignment: CDR1 SGDLS and CDR2 YYNGEE. Germline trimming cut 4 bases from V and 3 bases from J; bases unmatched to any gene: 11. CDR3 in DNA: TGTGCCAGCAGCACCCCCTCCCGGGACAGGGGGGAAGAGACCCAGTACTTC. This sequence encodes CASSTPSRDRGEETQYF. The full variable domain, completed using reference TRBV9 and TRBJ2-5, is DSGVTQTPKHLITATGQRVTLRCSPRSGDLSVYWYQQSLDQGLQFLIQYYNGEERAKGNILERFSAQQFPDLHSELNLSSLELGDSALYFCASSTPSRDRGEETQYFGPGTRLLVL.

CDR3: CATKLAGGPRDASEQFF. The CDR3 DNA follows: TGTGCCACCAAACTAGCGGGAGGGCCGCGCGACGCTAGTGAGCAGTTCTTC. The chain links TRBV15 to TRBJ2-1; 13 nucleotides match TRBD2. CDR1 is LNHNV and CDR2 is YYDKDF in the germline V gene (reference sequence). The CDR3 sequence is 17 residues long. Trimming removed 7 bases from V and 9 bases from J; junction bases left unmatched: 15. The full variable domain, rest sourced from reference TRBV15 and TRBJ2-1, is DAMVIQNPRYQVTQFGKPVTLSCSQTLNHNVMYWYQQKSSQAPKLLFHYYDKDFNNEADTPDNFQSRRPNTSFCFLDIRSPGLGDTAMYLCATKLAGGPRDASEQFFGPGTRLTVL.

The chain has TRBV19 and TRBJ1-3; no definite D call. Looked up from germline, CDR1 is LNHDA and CDR2 is SQIVND (reference sequence). The length of the CDR3 is 17 residues. V was trimmed by 3 bases and J by 0 bases, leaving 15 bases between them. The CDR3 region has the DNA TGTGCCAGTAGTATCTCAGGAGCCAAGCTCTCTGGAAACACCATATATTTT. Translating it yields CASSISGAKLSGNTIYF.

This chain uses TRBV28 with TRBJ2-1; weak D call: TRBD2 (6 bases). The CDR3 runs 15 residues. The germline gives CDR1 MDHEN, CDR2 SYDVKM. Trimming removed 6 bases at V and 4 bases at J, with 16 bases between. The CDR3 spells CASRPLARTYNEQFF. In nucleotides, the CDR3 is TGTGCCAGCAGACCGCTAGCGAGGACGTACAATGAGCAGTTCTTC.

V is TRBV4-3 and J is TRBJ2-7, with D unclear. CDR1 is LGHNA, CDR2 YSLEER, per germline. The V end lost 0 bases, the J end lost 0 bases, and 9 bases lay between the germline ends. This CDR3 is 15 amino acids long. The CDR3 DNA follows: TGCGCCAGCAGCCAAGAGGTTTCCAGCTCCTACGAGCAGTACTTC. Translating gives CASSQEVSSSYEQYF.

V and J are TRBV15 and TRBJ1-1; 7 bases align to TRBD1. This CDR3 region has 16 residues. Germline loops: CDR1 LNHNV, CDR2 YYDKDF (reference sequence). V shed 0 bases, J shed 5 bases, and the junction held 9 bases outside the gene matches. CDR3 bases: TGTGCCACCAGCAGAGACTTGACAGGGAAAGGAACTGAAGCTTTCTTT. Translation: CATSRDLTGKGTEAFF.

This rearrangement joins TRBV19 to TRBJ2-5; D gene uncertain. Trimming left V 5 bases short and J 5 bases short, with 15 bases between. The CDR3 has 14 amino acids. CDR1 LNHDA and CDR2 SQIVND come from the germline V gene (reference sequence). CDR3 protein: CASSALLTRETQYF. CDR3 sequence (DNA): TGTGCCAGTAGTGCCCTCCTTACACGGGAGACCCAGTACTTC.

The chain carries TRBV5-1 and TRBJ2-2; 7 bases line up with TRBD1. The ends lost 1 base at V and 3 bases at J; junction bases unmatched: 6. Looked up from germline, CDR1 is SGHRS and CDR2 is YFSETQ. There are 16 residues in the CDR3. This CDR3 is CASSLLLTGDTGELFF. Written as DNA, the CDR3 is TGCGCCAGCAGCTTGCTCCTCACAGGGGACACCGGGGAGCTGTTTTTT.

V and J are TRBV28 and TRBJ1-3, with a tentative D call TRBD1 (5 bases). Germline V gene sequence: CDR1 MDHEN, CDR2 SYDVKM. V dropped 6 bases and J dropped 4 bases, with 16 bases sitting between them. The CDR3 is 15 residues long. CDR3 DNA sequence: TGTGCCAGCAGCCCGGGGGGTTCACAAGGAAACACCATATATTTT. Translation gives CASSPGGSQGNTIYF. The entire variable domain, with the rest obtained from reference TRBV28 and TRBJ1-3, is as follows: DVKVTQSSRYLVKRTGEKVFLECVQDMDHENMFWYRQDPGLGLRLIYFSYDVKMKEKGDIPEGYSVSREKKERFSLILESASTNQTSMYLCASSPGGSQGNTIYFGEGSWLTVV.

The J gene is TRBJ2-5, the V gene TRBV4-1; D is unresolved. The germline V gene encodes CDR1 MGHRA and CDR2 YSYEKL. The CDR3 runs 15 residues. V lost 0 bases and J lost 5, with 13 bases in between. CDR3 coding DNA: TGCGCCAGCAGCCAAGACCGGATACCTCGGGAGACCCAGTACTTC. Protein: CASSQDRIPRETQYF.

This clone was seen more than once but under ten times. This chain links TRBV6-6 with TRBJ2-1; D call uncertain. The CDR3 has 13 residues. Per germline, CDR1 MNHNY and CDR2 SVGAGI (reference sequence). Deletions cut 3 bases from V and 8 bases from J, with 11 bases between. The CDR3 loop is CASSYGVLDEQFF. Written as DNA, the CDR3 is TGTGCCAGCAGTTATGGGGTCTTAGATGAGCAGTTCTTC.

The chain joins TRBV7-2 to TRBJ2-6; D remains ambiguous. This CDR3 contains 15 residues. V lost 0 bases and J 2 bases, leaving 5 bases between the germline ends. Germline loops: CDR1 SGHTA, CDR2 FQGNSA. DNA of the CDR3: TGTGCCAGCAGCTTAGCCATTGCTGGGGCCAACGTCCTGACTTTC. It is translated as CASSLAIAGANVLTF.

The CDR3 DNA reads TGTGCCAGCAGCTTAGTTGGGGGACAGGAAGAGACCCAGTACTTC. It is translated as CASSLVGGQEETQYF. The rearrangement links TRBV7-2 to TRBJ2-5; 8 bases agree with TRBD1. Trimming at V came to 1 base and at J to 3 bases, leaving 4 bases not matched to a gene. The CDR3 length is 15 residues. CDR1 and CDR2 (germline): SGHTA, FQGNSA.

This clone occurred once. V and J are TRBV5-6 and TRBJ2-7; D may be TRBD2 (6 bases). Germline CDR1 is SGHDT and CDR2 is YYEEEE. V was pared by 4 bases and J by 8 bases, with 10 bases between. The CDR3 sequence is 11 residues long. CDR3 loop: CASSTRTKQYF. The CDR3 DNA reads TGTGCCAGCAGCACCCGGACTAAGCAGTACTTC. Filled out from reference TRBV5-6 and TRBJ2-7, the complete variable domain reads DAGVTQSPTHLIKTRGQQVTLRCSPKSGHDTVSWYQQALGQGPQFIFQYYEEEERQRGNFPDRFSGHQFPNYSSELNVNALLLGDSALYLCASSTRTKQYFGPGTRLTVT.